This T cell receptor beta chain was documented in a study of blood T cell repertoires in COVID-19. Across the whole study: Acute and convalescent COVID-19 specimens originated in the United States, Italy and Spain.

How the authors handled the data: Estimated nucleated cell counts came from reference gene primer amplification. The repertoire was sequenced with immunoSEQ multiplex PCR; TCRdb's copy has only in-frame clones and lacks some. D and trimming were read from the DNA, whereas the V and J calls and clone size are those reported in that table. The table lists under 100,000 clones, around 87% of them singletons. The germline gives CDR1 SGHNT, CDR2 YENEEA. V was shortened by 4 bases and J by 4 bases, with 11 bases between the two germline ends. There are 14 residues in the CDR3. Sequenced material: peripheral blood. The TCR was taken from a human donor in a cohort sampled during active COVID-19. The chain recombines TRBV11-3 with TRBJ2-1; D may be TRBD2 (6 bases). The CDR3, as DNA: TGTGCCAGCAGCTGGGCCCGGGGGTACAATGAGCAGTTCTTC. Translated: CASSWARGYNEQFF.